The 10 T cell receptor beta chains below all came from one sample that was sequenced in a study of cytomegalovirus exposure and HLA in healthy donors. The PCR contained 60 Vbeta and 13 Jbeta primers. Sequencing used immunoSEQ multiplex PCR; TCRdb keeps in-frame clones, though not all of them. This table has 95,000 to 100,000 clones, over 65% appearing once. The source material was PBMCs. These receptors originate from a man in his 60s in good health and CMV-seropositive.

This clone is medium-sized (0.01 to 0.1%) in the sample. This chain connects TRBV4-3 to TRBJ2-7; TRBD1 matches 7 bases. With V trimmed by 2 bases and J by 6 bases, 4 bases remained unmatched. In germline, CDR1 is LGHNA, CDR2 YSLEER. CDR3 length: 13 residues. The chain's CDR3 is CASSQSDRAEQYF. The CDR3 region has the DNA TGCGCCAGCAGCCAATCCGACAGGGCCGAGCAGTACTTC.

This sequence joins TRBV12-5 and TRBJ2-5; 8 bases agree with TRBD2. CDR1 and CDR2 (germline): LGHNT, FRNRAP. CDR3 size: 15 residues. After removal of 6 bases from V and 5 bases from J, the junction contained 11 bases not matched to a gene. CDR3 DNA sequence: TGTGCTAGTGGCCTCGGGGGGGCCCCCAGTGAGACCCAGTACTTC. Its protein is CASGLGGAPSETQYF.

The chain combines TRBV7-8 with TRBJ2-3; TRBD2 agrees at 11 bases. This CDR3 comprises 16 residues. CDR1 is SGHVS and CDR2 is FQNEAQ in the germline V gene. J lost 0 bases, V lost 5 bases, and 4 bases had no gene match. CDR3 loop: CASSPRTSGSTDTQYF. The CDR3 region has the DNA TGTGCCAGCAGCCCTAGGACTAGCGGGAGCACAGATACGCAGTATTTT.

This chain uses TRBV9 with TRBJ2-7, with D hard to call. Per germline, CDR1 SGDLS and CDR2 YYNGEE. The ends were cut back, 1 base at V and 2 bases at J, with 10 bases in the middle. The CDR3 totals 14 residues. The CDR3: CASSVSFQAYEQYF. The CDR3, as DNA: TGTGCCAGCAGCGTAAGTTTCCAGGCCTACGAGCAGTACTTC.

The CDR3 reads CASSHGQGGGGQETQYF. In nucleotides, the CDR3 is TGCGCCAGCAGCCATGGTCAGGGAGGAGGTGGGCAAGAGACCCAGTACTTC. The chain employs TRBV4-1 and TRBJ2-5; tentatively, D is TRBD2 (6 bases). The germline V gene encodes CDR1 MGHRA and CDR2 YSYEKL. This CDR3 has 17 amino acids. Trimming shortened V by 3 bases and J by 2 bases, and 19 bases separated the two germline ends.

The chain couples TRBV6-1 to TRBJ1-6; unclear D gene. This CDR3 is built from 18 residues. CDR1 is MNHNS, CDR2 SASEGT, per germline. V dropped 4 bases and J dropped 0 bases, with 16 bases sitting between them. Here the CDR3 DNA reads TGTGCCAGCAGTGCTGGTCCCGCATGGCTCTCCTATAATTCACCCCTCCACTTT. It encodes CASSAGPAWLSYNSPLHF.

The V call is TRBV10-3, the J call TRBJ2-7; D is perhaps TRBD1 (5 bases). This CDR3 is 15 amino acids long. Germline CDR1 ENHRY, CDR2 SYGVKD. V lost 0 bases to trimming and J lost 2 bases, with 11 bases between them. The CDR3 here is CAISESKGIAYEQYF. CDR3 sequence (DNA): TGTGCCATCAGTGAGTCGAAGGGGATCGCCTACGAGCAGTACTTC.

The chain employs TRBV11-2 and TRBJ2-5; 9 bases match TRBD1. Germline CDR1 is SGHAT and CDR2 is FQNNGV. With V trimmed by 1 base and J by 4 bases, 7 bases remained unmatched. There are 16 residues in the CDR3. The CDR3 reads CASSLGTGTGRETQYF. For the CDR3, the DNA is TGTGCCAGCAGCTTAGGGACCGGGACAGGGAGAGAGACCCAGTACTTC. The variable domain in full, with the rest retrieved from reference TRBV11-2 and TRBJ2-5, is EAGVAQSPRYKIIEKRQSVAFWCNPISGHATLYWYQQILGQGPKLLIQFQNNGVVDDSQLPKDRFSAERLKGVDSTLKIQPAKLEDSAVYLCASSLGTGTGRETQYFGPGTRLLVL.

The chain combines TRBV29-1 with TRBJ2-3; D is unresolved. This CDR3 region has 12 residues. Germline values: CDR1 SQVTM, CDR2 ANQGSEA. V shed 3 bases and J shed 2 bases, with 6 bases lying between them. CDR3 residues: CSVDMATDTQYF. The CDR3 region has the DNA TGCAGCGTTGATATGGCCACAGATACGCAGTATTTT.

There are a few counts of this clone. The chain joins TRBV2 to TRBJ2-7; no clear D. CDR1 is SNHLY and CDR2 is FYNNEI in the germline V gene. This CDR3 has 11 residues. The V and J ends lost 7 bases and 4 bases respectively, with 8 bases between them. The CDR3 nucleotides are TGTGCCAGCATGAGCCATTACGAGCAGTACTTC. Protein: CASMSHYEQYF.